This T cell receptor beta chain was sequenced in a study of T cell repertoires in cytomegalovirus infection. In the case of this clonotype: The antigen is undetermined.

TCRdb used MiXCR to reprocess the reads, holding one entry per CDR3 protein. The sample contains around 750,000 distinct CDR3 sequences, approximately 32% of which appear only once. Germline CDR1 and CDR2: MGHRA and YSYEKL. This CDR3 region has 16 residues. Deletions cut 4 bases from V and 1 base from J, with 16 bases between. The receptor comes from a human donor in good health (CMV status not recorded). Some clones in this sample may be carry-over from other donors' samples. The sequencing used cultured CD8+ T cells from PBMCs, collected from culture after CMV antigen stimulation. The chain recombines TRBV4-1 with TRBJ2-5; TRBD2 is a possible D gene (6 bases). This CDR3 is CASSLIGAGLQETQYF. The DNA of the CDR3 is TGCGCCAGCAGCCTTATAGGAGCGGGCCTCCAAGAGACCCAGTACTTC.